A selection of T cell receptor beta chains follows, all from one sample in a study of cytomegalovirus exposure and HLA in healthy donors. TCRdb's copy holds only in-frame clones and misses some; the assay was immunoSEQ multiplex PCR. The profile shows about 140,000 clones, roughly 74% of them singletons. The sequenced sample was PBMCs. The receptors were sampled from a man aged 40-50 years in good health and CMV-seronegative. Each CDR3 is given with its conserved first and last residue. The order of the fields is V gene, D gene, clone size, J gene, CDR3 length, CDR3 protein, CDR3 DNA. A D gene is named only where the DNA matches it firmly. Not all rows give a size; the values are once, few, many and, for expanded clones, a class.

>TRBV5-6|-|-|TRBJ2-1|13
CASSLGGFNEQFF
TGTGCCAGCAGCTTGGGAGGATTTAATGAGCAGTTCTTC
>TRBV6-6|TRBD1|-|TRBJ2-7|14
CASSRTGAEYEQYF
TGTGCCAGCAGTCGAACAGGGGCCGAATACGAGCAGTACTTC
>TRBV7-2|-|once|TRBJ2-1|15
CASSLLGRGGNEQFF
TGTGCCAGCAGCTTATTGGGCAGGGGTGGCAATGAGCAGTTCTTC
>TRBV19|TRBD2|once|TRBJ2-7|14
CASSRGGTENEQYF
TGTGCCAGTAGTAGGGGGGGAACGGAGAACGAGCAGTACTTC
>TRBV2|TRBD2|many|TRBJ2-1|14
CASRAGGIYNEQFF
TGTGCCAGCAGGGCGGGGGGGATATACAATGAGCAGTTCTTC
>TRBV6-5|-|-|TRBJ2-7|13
CASKRGSSYEQYF
TGTGCCAGCAAAAGGGGGTCCTCCTACGAGCAGTACTTC
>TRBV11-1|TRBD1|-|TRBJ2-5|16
CASSSPPDREEETQYF
TGTGCCAGCAGCTCCCCCCCGGACAGGGAGGAAGAGACCCAGTACTTC
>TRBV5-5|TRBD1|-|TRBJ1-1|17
CASTRRDRGYRPTEAFF
TGTGCCAGCACCCGGCGGGACAGGGGGTACCGGCCCACTGAAGCTTTCTTT
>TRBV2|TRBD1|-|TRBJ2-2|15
CASSPRQGRTGELFF
TGTGCCAGCAGTCCCAGACAGGGTAGAACCGGGGAGCTGTTTTTT
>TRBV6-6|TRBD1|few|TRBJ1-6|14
CASRGTGGNSPLHF
TGTGCCAGCAGAGGGACAGGGGGGAATTCACCCCTCCACTTT
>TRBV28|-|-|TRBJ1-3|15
CASSRTGSSGNTIYF
TGTGCCAGCAGTAGGACGGGGTCTTCTGGAAACACCATATATTTT
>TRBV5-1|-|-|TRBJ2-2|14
CASSLAPGSGELFF
TGCGCCAGCAGCTTGGCCCCGGGGTCCGGGGAGCTGTTTTTT
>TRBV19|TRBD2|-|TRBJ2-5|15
CASSNTSGGEETQYF
TGTGCCAGTAGTAATACTAGCGGGGGGGAAGAGACCCAGTACTTC
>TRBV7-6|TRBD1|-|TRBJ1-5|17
CASSRGTVTGLNQPQHF
TGTGCCAGCAGCCGGGGGACGGTGACAGGGCTCAATCAGCCCCAGCATTTT
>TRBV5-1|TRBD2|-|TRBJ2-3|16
CASSLIAGGMSDTQYF
TGCGCCAGCAGCTTGATCGCGGGGGGGATGTCAGATACGCAGTATTTT
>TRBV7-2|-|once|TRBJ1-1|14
CASSISQGNTEAFF
TGTGCCAGCAGCATTAGCCAGGGTAACACTGAAGCTTTCTTT
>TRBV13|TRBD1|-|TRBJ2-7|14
CASSFYRGAYEQYF
TGTGCCAGCAGCTTTTACAGGGGAGCCTACGAGCAGTACTTC
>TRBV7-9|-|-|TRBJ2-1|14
CASSSNPGGGEQFF
TGTGCCAGCAGCTCAAACCCGGGGGGCGGAGAGCAGTTCTTC
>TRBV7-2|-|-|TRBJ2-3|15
CASSLAAQTTDTQYF
TGTGCCAGCAGCTTAGCAGCGCAGACCACAGATACGCAGTATTTT
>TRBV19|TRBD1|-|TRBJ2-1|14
CASSPPGQGNEQFF
TGTGCCAGTAGTCCGCCGGGACAGGGAAATGAGCAGTTCTTC
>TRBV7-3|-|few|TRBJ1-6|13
CASSLDSNSPLHF
TGTGCCAGCAGCCTAGACAGTAATTCACCCCTCCACTTT
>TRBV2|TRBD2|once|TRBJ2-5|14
CASSVAGGPETQYF
TGTGCCAGCAGTGTAGCGGGGGGGCCCGAGACCCAGTACTTC
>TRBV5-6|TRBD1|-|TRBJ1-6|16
CASSDQPGQDNSPLHF
TGTGCCAGCAGCGACCAGCCGGGACAGGATAATTCACCCCTCCACTTT
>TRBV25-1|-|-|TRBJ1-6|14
CASRGSSYNSPLHF
TGTGCCAGCAGGGGGAGCTCCTATAATTCACCCCTCCACTTT
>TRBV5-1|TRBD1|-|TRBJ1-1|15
CASSPEGTGVTEAFF
TGCGCCAGCAGCCCCGAGGGGACAGGGGTCACTGAAGCTTTCTTT
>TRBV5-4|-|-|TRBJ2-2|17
CASSQSTARTLTGELFF
TGTGCCAGCAGCCAATCGACAGCTAGAACGCTCACCGGGGAGCTGTTTTTT
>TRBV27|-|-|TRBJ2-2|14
CASSPLLEGGELFF
TGTGCCAGCAGCCCTCTTCTGGAGGGCGGGGAGCTGTTTTTT
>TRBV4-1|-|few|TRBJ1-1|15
CASSQVGGEVSEAFF
TGCGCCAGCAGCCAAGTTGGGGGGGAAGTCTCTGAAGCTTTCTTT
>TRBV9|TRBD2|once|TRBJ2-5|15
CASTPSGGAGETQYF
TGTGCCAGCACCCCTAGCGGGGGGGCAGGGGAGACCCAGTACTTC
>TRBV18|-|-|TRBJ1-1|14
CASSPRGGDTEAFF
TGTGCCAGCTCACCACGAGGGGGGGACACTGAAGCTTTCTTT
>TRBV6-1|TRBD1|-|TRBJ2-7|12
CAAGDRGFEQYF
TGTGCCGCCGGGGACAGGGGGTTCGAGCAGTACTTC
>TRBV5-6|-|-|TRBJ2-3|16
CASSFASERSTDTQYF
TGTGCCAGCAGCTTCGCGAGTGAGCGTAGCACAGATACGCAGTATTTT
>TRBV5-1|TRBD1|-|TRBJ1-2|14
CASSLPGTVYGYPF
TGCGCCAGCAGCTTACCCGGGACAGTCTATGGCTACCCCTTC
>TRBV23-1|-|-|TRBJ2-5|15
CASSQSSGGTEEQYF
TGCGCCAGCAGTCAATCGTCGGGGGGGACAGAGGAGCAGTACTTC
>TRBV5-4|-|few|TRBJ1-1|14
CASSWGGAGTEAFF
TGTGCCAGCAGCTGGGGGGGGGCGGGGACTGAAGCTTTCTTT